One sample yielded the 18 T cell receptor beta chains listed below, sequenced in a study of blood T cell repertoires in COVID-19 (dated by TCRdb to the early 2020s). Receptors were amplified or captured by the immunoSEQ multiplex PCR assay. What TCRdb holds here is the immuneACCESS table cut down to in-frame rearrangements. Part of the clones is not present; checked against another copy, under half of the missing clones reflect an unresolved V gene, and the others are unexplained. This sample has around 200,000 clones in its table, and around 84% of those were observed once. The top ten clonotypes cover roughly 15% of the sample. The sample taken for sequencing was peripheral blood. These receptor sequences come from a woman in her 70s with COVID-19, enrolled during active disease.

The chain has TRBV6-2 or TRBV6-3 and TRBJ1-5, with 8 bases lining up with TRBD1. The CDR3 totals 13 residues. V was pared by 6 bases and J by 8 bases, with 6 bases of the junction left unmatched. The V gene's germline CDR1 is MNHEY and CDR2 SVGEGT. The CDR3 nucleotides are TGTGCCAGCAGCGGGGACAGGAGGGAGCCCCAGCATTTT. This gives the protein CASSGDRREPQHF.

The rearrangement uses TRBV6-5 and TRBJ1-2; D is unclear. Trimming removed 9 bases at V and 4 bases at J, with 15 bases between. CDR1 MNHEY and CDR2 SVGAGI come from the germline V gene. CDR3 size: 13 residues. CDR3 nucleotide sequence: TGTGCCAGTCGCCACGCGGGAGGCTATGGCTACACCTTC. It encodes CASRHAGGYGYTF.

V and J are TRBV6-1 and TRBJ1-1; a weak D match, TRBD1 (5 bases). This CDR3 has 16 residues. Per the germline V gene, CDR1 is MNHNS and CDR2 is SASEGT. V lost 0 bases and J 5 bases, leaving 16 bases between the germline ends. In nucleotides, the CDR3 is TGTGCCAGCAGTGAAGCCCCGTTTGGGGGGTGGACTGAAGCTTTCTTT. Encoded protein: CASSEAPFGGWTEAFF.

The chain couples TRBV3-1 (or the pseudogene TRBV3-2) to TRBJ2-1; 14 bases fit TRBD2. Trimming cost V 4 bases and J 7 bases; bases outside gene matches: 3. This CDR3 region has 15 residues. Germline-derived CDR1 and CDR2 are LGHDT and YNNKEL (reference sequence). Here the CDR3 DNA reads TGTGCCAGCAGCCTTAGGACTAGCGGGGGGAATGAGCAGTTCTTC. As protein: CASSLRTSGGNEQFF.

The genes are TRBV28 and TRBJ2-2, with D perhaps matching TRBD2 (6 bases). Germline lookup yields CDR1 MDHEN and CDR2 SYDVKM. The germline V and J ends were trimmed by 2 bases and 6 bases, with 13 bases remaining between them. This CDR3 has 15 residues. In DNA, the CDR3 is TGTGCCAGCAGTTTAGGTCCCGGAGGGCCCGGGGAGCTGTTTTTT. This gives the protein CASSLGPGGPGELFF.

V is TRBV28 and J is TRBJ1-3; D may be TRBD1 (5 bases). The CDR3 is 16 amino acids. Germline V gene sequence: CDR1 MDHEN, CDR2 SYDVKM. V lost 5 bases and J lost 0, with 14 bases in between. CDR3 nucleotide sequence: TGTGCCAGCAGTCTAGGGGTCTCGAGCTCTGGAAACACCATATATTTT. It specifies CASSLGVSSSGNTIYF.

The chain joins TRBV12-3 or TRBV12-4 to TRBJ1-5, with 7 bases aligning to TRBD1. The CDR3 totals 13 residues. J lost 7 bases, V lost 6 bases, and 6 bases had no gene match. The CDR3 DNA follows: TGTGCCAGCAGACGACAGGGAGAGCAGCCCCAGCATTTT. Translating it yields CASRRQGEQPQHF.

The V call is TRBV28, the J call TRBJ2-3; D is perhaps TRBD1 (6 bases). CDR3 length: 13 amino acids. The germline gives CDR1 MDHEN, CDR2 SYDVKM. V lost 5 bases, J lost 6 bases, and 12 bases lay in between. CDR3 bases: TGTGCCAGCAGTGGCAAGGGGGTGGATACGCAGTATTTT. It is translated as CASSGKGVDTQYF.

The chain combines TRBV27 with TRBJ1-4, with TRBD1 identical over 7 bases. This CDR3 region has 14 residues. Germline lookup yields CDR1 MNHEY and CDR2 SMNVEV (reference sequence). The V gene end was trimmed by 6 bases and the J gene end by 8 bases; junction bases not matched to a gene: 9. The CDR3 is CASSPTIQGEKLFF. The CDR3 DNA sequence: TGTGCCAGCAGCCCAACGATACAGGGGGAAAAACTGTTTTTT.

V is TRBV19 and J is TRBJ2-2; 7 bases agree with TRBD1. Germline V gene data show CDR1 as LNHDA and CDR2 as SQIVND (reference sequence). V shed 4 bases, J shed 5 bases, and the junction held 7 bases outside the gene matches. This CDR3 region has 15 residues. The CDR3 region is CASSTRQGGTGELFF. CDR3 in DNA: TGTGCCAGTAGTACCCGACAGGGTGGTACCGGGGAGCTGTTTTTT.

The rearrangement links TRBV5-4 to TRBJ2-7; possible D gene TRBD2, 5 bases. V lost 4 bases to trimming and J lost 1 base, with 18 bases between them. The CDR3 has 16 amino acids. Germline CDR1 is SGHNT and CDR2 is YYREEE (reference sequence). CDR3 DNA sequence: TGTGCCAGCAGCACACGGGGAAAGGAAACATCCTACGAGCAGTACTTC. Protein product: CASSTRGKETSYEQYF.

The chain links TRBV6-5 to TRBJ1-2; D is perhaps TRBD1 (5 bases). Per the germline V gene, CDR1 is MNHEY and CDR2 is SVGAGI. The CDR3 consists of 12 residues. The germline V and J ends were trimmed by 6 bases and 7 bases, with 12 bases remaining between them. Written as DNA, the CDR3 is TGTGCCAGCAGCGCGACTAGGGGTGGCTACACCTTC. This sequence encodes CASSATRGGYTF.

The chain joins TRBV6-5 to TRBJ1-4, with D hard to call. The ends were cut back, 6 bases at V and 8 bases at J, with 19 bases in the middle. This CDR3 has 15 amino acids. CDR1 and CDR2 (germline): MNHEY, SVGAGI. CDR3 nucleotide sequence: TGTGCCAGCAGCCGATCGAATGGAGTAGGCGAAAAACTGTTTTTT. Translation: CASSRSNGVGEKLFF.

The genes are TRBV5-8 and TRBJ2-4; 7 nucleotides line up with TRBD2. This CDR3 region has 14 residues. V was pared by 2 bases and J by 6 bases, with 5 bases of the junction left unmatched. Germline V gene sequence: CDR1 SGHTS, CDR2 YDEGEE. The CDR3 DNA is TGTGCCAGCAGCTTTCGGGCGGGAGCAAACATTCAGTACTTC. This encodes CASSFRAGANIQYF.

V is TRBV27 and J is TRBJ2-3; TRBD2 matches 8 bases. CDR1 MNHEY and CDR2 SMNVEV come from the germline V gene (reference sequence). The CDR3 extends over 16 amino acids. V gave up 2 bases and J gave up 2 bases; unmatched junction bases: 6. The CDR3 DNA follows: TGTGCCAGCAGTTTAGAGAGACTAGCGAACACAGATACGCAGTATTTT. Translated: CASSLERLANTDTQYF.

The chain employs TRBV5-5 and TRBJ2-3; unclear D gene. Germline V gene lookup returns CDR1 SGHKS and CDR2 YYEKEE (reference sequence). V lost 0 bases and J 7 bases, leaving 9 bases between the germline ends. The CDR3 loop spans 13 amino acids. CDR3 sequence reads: CASSLALPNTQYF. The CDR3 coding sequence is TGTGCCAGCAGCTTGGCACTTCCGAATACGCAGTATTTT.

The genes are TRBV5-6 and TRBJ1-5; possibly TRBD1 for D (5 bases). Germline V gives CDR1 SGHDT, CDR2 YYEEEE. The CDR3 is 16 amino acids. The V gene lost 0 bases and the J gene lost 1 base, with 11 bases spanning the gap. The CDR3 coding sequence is TGTGCCAGCAGCTTGGTTGGGGGGGGGAGCAATCAGCCCCAGCATTTT. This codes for CASSLVGGGSNQPQHF.

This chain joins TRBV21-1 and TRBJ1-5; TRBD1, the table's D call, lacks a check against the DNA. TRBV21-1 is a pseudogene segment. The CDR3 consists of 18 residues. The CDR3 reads CASSLRRGRMIGNQPQHF. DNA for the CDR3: TGTGCCAGCAGCCTCCGGAGGGGGCGAATGATCGGCAATCAGCCCCAGCATTTT.